This paragraph covers one T cell receptor beta chain sequence. No antigen is known for it. The data stem from a study of cytomegalovirus exposure and HLA in healthy donors. Study background: HLA-typed donors were the source of approximately 80 million unique TCRs held in an early data release. Study-wide points: Common viral pathogens (according to a later analysis) appeared linked to several of the most significant clusters.

There are 15 residues in the CDR3. The V gene's germline CDR1 is LGHNA and CDR2 YNFKEQ. V was shortened by 3 bases and J by 0 bases, with 11 bases between the two germline ends. In the PCR, 60 Vbeta and 13 Jbeta primers were used. The repertoire was sequenced with immunoSEQ multiplex PCR; TCRdb's copy has only in-frame clones and lacks some. The sample yields 180,000 or so clones, roughly 85% seen once. The TCR originated in a man aged 40-55 years in good health and CMV-seropositive. The chain couples TRBV4-2 to TRBJ1-1; D possibly corresponds to TRBD1 (5 bases). The material sequenced was PBMCs. CDR3 DNA sequence: TGTGCCAGCAGCCAGGCAGGGCCCCTGAACACTGAAGCTTTCTTT. Amino acid sequence: CASSQAGPLNTEAFF.